Sequencing of this T cell receptor (beta chain) was carried out in a study of blood T cell repertoires in COVID-19 (dated by TCRdb to 2019 to 2021). In terms of the full investigation: Samples from collaborators originated in the United States, Italy and Spain and spanned both the acute and convalescent phases of COVID-19. The repertoires were made available in a free public database intended to serve as a resource for research on the immune response to SARS-CoV-2. The dataset comprised deeply sampled blood TCRbeta repertoires from subjects exposed to, actively infected with, or recovered from COVID-19. The material from the prospective study consisted of cDNA or gDNA derived from T cells, B-cell-depleted T cells, or PBMCs. Samples were obtained from the ongoing ImmuneRACE study (first 160 participants) and from about 1,300 subjects provided by 6 global collaborators. Nearly every sample came with metadata listing a de-identified subject ID, COVID-19 status, age in years and sex. Where available, HLA class I and class II types were obtained from metadata supplied by the sample provider rather than from assay-based typing. The paper as a whole reports these results and caveats: How much clinical and demographic metadata was included differed by source and by participant, and the metadata was provided uncurated.

TCRbeta CDR3 regions were amplified from genomic DNA using the immunoSEQ Assay, a bias-controlled multiplex PCR. The authors' analysis ran thus. Within the assay, amplification of reference gene primers was used to estimate how many nucleated cells each sample contained. To quantify the absolute abundance of each unique TCRbeta CDR3 rearrangement, sequence reads were collapsed and filtered. For each sample, productive Simpson clonality was calculated as the square root of Simpson's diversity index across productive rearrangements. As stored in TCRdb, this immuneACCESS dataset retains in-frame rearrangements with V and J assigned. A fraction of the clones does not appear; measured against another copy, unresolved V genes explain less than half of the discrepancy, and the remainder lacks a known reason. V and J calls plus clone size are reproduced from that table; the DNA served to infer D and trimming. The sample table records 210,000 or so clones; 87% of these occur just once. Of the sample, about a tenth falls within the top ten clones.

V loses 3 bases at its end and J loses 7 bases; junction bases beyond the gene matches: 11. The CDR3 has 15 amino acids, counting the end cysteine and phenylalanine. Of the read, only the CDR3 DNA is kept; its 45 bases are in frame from base 1. CDR1 SGDLS and CDR2 YYNGEE are derived from the germline V gene. Participants in the prospective study were aged about 18 to 89 years, lived in 20 to 30 United States geographic areas, and enrolled through a virtual design. To assign participants to cohorts, the prospective study relied on clinical history that participants themselves reported in a screening survey and a study questionnaire. Recovered participants in ImmuneRACE Cohort 3 were defined as having two consecutive negative NP/OP PCR tests, clearance from a healthcare professional, or resolution of symptoms. In the prospective study, mobile phlebotomists collected whole blood, serum and a nasopharyngeal or oropharyngeal swab from each participant. Prospective study participants could optionally give additional blood draws and questionnaires over an approximately two-month period. Blood samples from the prospective study were shipped frozen or at room temperature prior to DNA extraction.

This clone was counted a single time. The antigen it recognizes is unknown. No much larger clone is present one base from it, and per-base qualities are unavailable. The material sequenced was PBMCs or T cells enriched from blood (not recorded which). The clonotype was recovered from a man aged 30 to 39 who had recovered from COVID-19. This receptor chain uses TRBV9 and TRBJ1-1; 8 of the junction bases match TRBD1. The sequenced DNA: TGTGCCAGCAGCGCCGTACCCAGGGGGCGGGGTGAAGCTTTCTTT. This is translated as CASSAVPRGRGEAFF.